This is a list of T cell receptor beta chains from one sample in a study of blood T cell repertoires in COVID-19. The data were produced by immunoSEQ multiplex PCR, yet TCRdb's version contains in-frame clones alone and is incomplete. The data show fewer than 350,000 clones, approximately 88% seen once. What was sequenced was peripheral blood. These TCRs come from a woman aged 25 to 39 with COVID-19, enrolled during active disease. The conserved cysteine and the conserved F or W are not part of the CDR3 here. Each record gives: V gene, D gene, CDR3 protein. A D gene is named only where the DNA matches it firmly.

TRBV10-2 . ASTPQTGSGSETQY
TRBV15 TRBD1 ATSGDSFWETQY
TRBV9 TRBD1 ASSRGGTTNYGYT
TRBV5-1 TRBD1 ASSSRGQGPPYEQY
TRBV7-6 TRBD1 ASRQGTTQETQY
TRBV7-3 TRBD1 ASSRQGDSPLH
TRBV4-3 . ASSQVVGAHSSYNEQF
TRBV29-1 TRBD2 SARKSGGIGELF
TRBV27 TRBD1 ASSGGGGYT
TRBV4-1 . ASSAKATVEAF
TRBV3-1/TRBV3-2 TRBD2 ASSQETGGNTGELF
TRBV25-1 . ASTTGLNSPLH
TRBV2 . ASNRGSGGYT
TRBV7-9 . ASSFEPAGEKLF
TRBV7-2 TRBD1 ASSLDGTGGYGYT
TRBV25-1 . ASSAGVYGYT
TRBV5-4 . ASSPTASGYGYT
TRBV16 TRBD1 ASSARTGGLTGYT
TRBV25-1 . ASTAGGGQY
TRBV28 TRBD1 ASTGQGYTGELF
TRBV30 . AWSGDKTNTGELF
TRBV11-2 TRBD1 ASSAGQGSNTGELF
TRBV19 TRBD1 ASSSQQGALTLH
TRBV4-2 TRBD2 ASSQVAGGLVTGELF
TRBV7-9 TRBD1 ASSSTGSYNEKLF
TRBV27 . VNTPGGNTIY
TRBV3-1/TRBV3-2 . ASSQAGDAEAF
TRBV30 TRBD1 AWKRQGVNTEAF